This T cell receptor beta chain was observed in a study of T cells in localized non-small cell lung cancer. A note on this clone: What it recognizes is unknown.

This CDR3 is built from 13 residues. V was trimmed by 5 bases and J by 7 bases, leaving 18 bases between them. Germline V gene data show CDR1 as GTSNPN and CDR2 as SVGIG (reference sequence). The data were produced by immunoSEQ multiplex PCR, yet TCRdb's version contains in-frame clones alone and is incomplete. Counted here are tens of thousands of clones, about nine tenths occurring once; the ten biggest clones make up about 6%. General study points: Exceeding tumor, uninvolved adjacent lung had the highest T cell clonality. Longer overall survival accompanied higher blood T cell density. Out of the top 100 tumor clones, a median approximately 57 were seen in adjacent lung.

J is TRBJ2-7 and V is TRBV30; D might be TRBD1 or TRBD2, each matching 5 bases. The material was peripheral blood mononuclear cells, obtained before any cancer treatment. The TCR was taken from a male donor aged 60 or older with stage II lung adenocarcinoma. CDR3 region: CAWDQGLGGEQYF. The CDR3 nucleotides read TGTGCCTGGGACCAGGGCCTCGGAGGAGAGCAGTACTTC.